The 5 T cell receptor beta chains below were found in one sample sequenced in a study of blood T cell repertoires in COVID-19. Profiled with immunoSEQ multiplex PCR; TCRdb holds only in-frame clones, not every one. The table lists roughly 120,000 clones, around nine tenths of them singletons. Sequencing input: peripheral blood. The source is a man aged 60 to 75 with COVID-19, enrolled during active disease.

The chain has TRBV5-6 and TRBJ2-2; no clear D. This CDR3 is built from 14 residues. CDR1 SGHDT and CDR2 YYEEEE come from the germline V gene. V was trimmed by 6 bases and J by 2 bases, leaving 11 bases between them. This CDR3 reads CASTLAGNTGELFF. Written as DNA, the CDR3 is TGTGCCAGCACCCTGGCAGGAAACACCGGGGAGCTGTTTTTT. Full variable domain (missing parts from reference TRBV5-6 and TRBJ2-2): DAGVTQSPTHLIKTRGQQVTLRCSPKSGHDTVSWYQQALGQGPQFIFQYYEEEERQRGNFPDRFSGHQFPNYSSELNVNALLLGDSALYLCASTLAGNTGELFFGEGSRLTVL.

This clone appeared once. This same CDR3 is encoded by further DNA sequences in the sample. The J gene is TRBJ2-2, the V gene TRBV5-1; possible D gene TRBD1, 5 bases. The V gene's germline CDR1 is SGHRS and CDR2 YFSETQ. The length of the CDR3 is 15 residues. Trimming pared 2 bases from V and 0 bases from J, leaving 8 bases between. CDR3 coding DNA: TGCGCCAGCAGCTTAGGGGCCGCGAACACCGGGGAGCTGTTTTTT. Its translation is CASSLGAANTGELFF.

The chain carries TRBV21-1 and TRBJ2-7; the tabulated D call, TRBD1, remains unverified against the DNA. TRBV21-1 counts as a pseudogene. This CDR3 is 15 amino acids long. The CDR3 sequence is CASSKVRGIADEQYF. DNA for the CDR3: TGTGCCAGCAGCAAAGTCAGGGGCATTGCGGACGAGCAGTACTTC.

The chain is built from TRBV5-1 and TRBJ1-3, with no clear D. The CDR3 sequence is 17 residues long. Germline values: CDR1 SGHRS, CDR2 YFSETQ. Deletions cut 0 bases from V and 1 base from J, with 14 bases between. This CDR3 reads CASSLAPQAQSGNTIYF. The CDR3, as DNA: TGCGCCAGCAGCTTGGCACCGCAGGCTCAATCTGGAAACACCATATATTTT.

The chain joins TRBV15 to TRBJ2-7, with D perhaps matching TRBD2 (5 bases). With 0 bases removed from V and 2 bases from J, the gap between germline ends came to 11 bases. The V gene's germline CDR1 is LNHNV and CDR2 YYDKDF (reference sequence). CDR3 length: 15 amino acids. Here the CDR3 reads CATSRDGGRTYEQYF. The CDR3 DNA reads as TGTGCCACCAGCAGAGATGGAGGCCGGACCTACGAGCAGTACTTC.